Below, 22 T cell receptor beta chains from the same sample are listed, as sequenced in a study of blood T cell repertoires in COVID-19. This table comes from immunoSEQ multiplex PCR, and its TCRdb copy is limited to in-frame clones, with some not included. The data show about 370,000 clones, 80% to 90% seen once. The sample taken for sequencing was peripheral blood. The receptor source for this set is a woman in her twenties or thirties with COVID-19, enrolled during active disease.

The rearrangement uses TRBV11-2 and TRBJ1-2; D is unresolved. V was cut by 3 bases and J by 8 bases, with 7 bases left in between. This CDR3 spans 11 amino acids. Germline loops: CDR1 SGHAT, CDR2 FQNNGV. The CDR3 here is CASSFLLGYTF. The CDR3 region has the DNA TGTGCCAGCAGCTTTCTCCTAGGCTACACCTTC. Combining the CDR3 with reference TRBV11-2 and TRBJ1-2 gives the whole variable domain EAGVAQSPRYKIIEKRQSVAFWCNPISGHATLYWYQQILGQGPKLLIQFQNNGVVDDSQLPKDRFSAERLKGVDSTLKIQPAKLEDSAVYLCASSFLLGYTFGSGTRLTVV.

The rearrangement uses TRBV6-4 and TRBJ2-1, with D possibly matching TRBD2 (5 bases). The CDR3 spans 15 residues. CDR1 and CDR2 (germline): MRHNA, SNTAGT. Deletions cut 0 bases from V and 9 bases from J, with 15 bases between. CDR3 nucleotide sequence: TGTGCCAGCAGTGACTCTAGATTCGACGGAGGTGAGCAGTTCTTC. It translates to CASSDSRFDGGEQFF.

The chain recombines TRBV2 with TRBJ2-3; D is unclear. The CDR3 contains 15 residues. V was cut by 1 base and J by 0 bases, with 8 bases left in between. CDR1 SNHLY and CDR2 FYNNEI come from the germline V gene. The CDR3 nucleotides read TGTGCCAGCAGTGAAGGAGCGACCAGCACAGATACGCAGTATTTT. Translating gives CASSEGATSTDTQYF. Full variable domain (missing parts from reference TRBV2 and TRBJ2-3): EPEVTQTPSHQVTQMGQEVILRCVPISNHLYFYWYRQILGQKVEFLVSFYNNEISEKSEIFDDQFSVERPDGSNFTLKIRSTKLEDSAMYFCASSEGATSTDTQYFGPGTRLTVL.

This chain joins TRBV13 and TRBJ1-1; 9 bases align to TRBD1. CDR1 is PRHDT and CDR2 is FYEKMQ in the germline V gene (reference sequence). V lost 0 bases and J lost 4; bases outside the gene matches: 12. The length of the CDR3 is 18 residues. Here the CDR3 DNA reads TGTGCCAGCAGCTTAGGCCTGAACAGGGGGCTATTAGGCACTGAAGCTTTCTTT. Its translation is CASSLGLNRGLLGTEAFF.

The chain has TRBV5-4 and TRBJ2-1; 7 bases are a match to TRBD1. In germline, CDR1 is SGHNT, CDR2 YYREEE (reference sequence). Unmatched junction bases numbered 7, after V lost 5 bases and J lost 2 bases. This CDR3 region has 15 residues. The CDR3 nucleotides read TGTGCCAGCAGTTTTGACAGGGAACCCTACAATGAGCAGTTCTTC. Translation gives CASSFDREPYNEQFF.

The chain carries TRBV20-1 and TRBJ2-1, with TRBD2 matching 7 bases. Germline trimming cut 3 bases from V and 4 bases from J; bases unmatched to any gene: 9. CDR1 is DFQATT and CDR2 is SNEGSKA in the germline V gene (reference sequence). The CDR3 runs to 15 residues. In nucleotides, the CDR3 is TGCAGTGCTAGTCCTAGCGGAGGGCCGTACAATGAGCAGTTCTTC. Translating it yields CSASPSGGPYNEQFF.

This chain uses TRBV6-5 with TRBJ2-5, with a tentative D call TRBD1 (6 bases). This CDR3 is 15 amino acids long. Trimming left V 0 bases short and J 3 bases short, with 11 bases between. Per the germline V gene, CDR1 is MNHEY and CDR2 is SVGAGI. CDR3: CASSYSFRDKETQYF. The CDR3 coding sequence is TGTGCCAGCAGTTACTCCTTCCGGGACAAAGAGACCCAGTACTTC.

The CDR3 sequence is CASSSGHRISGNTIYF. CDR3 DNA: TGTGCCAGCAGTTCGGGACACCGAATCTCTGGAAACACCATATATTTT. The V call is TRBV6-6, the J call TRBJ1-3, with D perhaps TRBD1 (6 bases). Per the germline V gene, CDR1 is MNHNY and CDR2 is SVGAGI (reference sequence). V was cut by 4 bases and J by 0 bases, with 13 bases left in between. This CDR3 is built from 16 residues.

The V and J genes are TRBV18 and TRBJ1-5, with 10 bases that match TRBD1. V dropped 0 bases and J dropped 6; count of bases not matched to a gene: 8. Germline lookup yields CDR1 KGHSH and CDR2 LQKENI. The CDR3 loop spans 17 amino acids. CDR3 protein: CASSPPGKGQGPQPQHF. CDR3 DNA: TGTGCCAGCTCACCACCTGGTAAGGGACAGGGGCCTCAGCCCCAGCATTTT.

The rearrangement links TRBV5-1 to TRBJ2-7, with TRBD2 identical over 8 bases. The CDR3 has 14 residues. V lost 5 bases, J lost 1 base, and 5 bases stayed unmatched. Per germline, CDR1 SGHRS and CDR2 YFSETQ. DNA for the CDR3: TGCGCCAGCAGTCCTACTAGCGGTTCCTACGAGCAGTACGTC. This sequence encodes CASSPTSGSYEQYV.

In DNA, the CDR3 is TGTGCCAGCAGCCTGAGGGAGACCGGGGAGCTGTTTTTT. Translating it yields CASSLRETGELFF. The rearrangement uses TRBV12-3 or TRBV12-4 and TRBJ2-2; TRBD2 is a possible D gene (5 bases). V dropped 6 bases and J dropped 5 bases, with 10 bases sitting between them. This CDR3 is 13 amino acids long.

This clone was observed a few times. This chain links TRBV27 with TRBJ2-1; the match to TRBD2 covers 12 bases. The CDR3 consists of 17 residues. Germline values: CDR1 MNHEY, CDR2 SMNVEV (reference sequence). V lost 6 bases, J lost 8 bases, and 14 bases stayed unmatched. CDR3 in DNA: TGTGCCAGCAGCCTTCGGACTAGCGGGGCCCCCTGGGATGAGCAGTTCTTC. Its translation is CASSLRTSGAPWDEQFF.

For this clone: The sample contains more than one DNA sequence encoding this CDR3. This chain links TRBV12-3 or TRBV12-4 with TRBJ1-3, with D unresolved. The CDR3 contains 11 residues. V lost 5 bases and J lost 7, with 6 bases in between. The CDR3 DNA reads TGTGCCAGCAGTCCCGGGAACACCATATATTTT. Translating gives CASSPGNTIYF.

The chain couples TRBV24-1 to TRBJ1-3; TRBD1 matches at 9 bases. This CDR3 contains 16 residues. V gave up 5 bases and J gave up 4 bases; unmatched junction bases: 8. From germline, CDR1 is KGHDR and CDR2 SFDVKD. This CDR3 reads CATSATGQGGGNTIYF. The CDR3 nucleotides are TGTGCCACCAGTGCCACGGGACAGGGCGGGGGAAACACCATATATTTT.

The gene calls are TRBV2 and TRBJ2-3; 7 nucleotides align to TRBD1. Germline lookup yields CDR1 SNHLY and CDR2 FYNNEI. The CDR3 has 15 residues. With V trimmed by 6 bases and J by 0 bases, 6 bases remained unmatched. CDR3 bases: TGTGCCAGCAGCGGGACAGTCTCTAGCACAGATACGCAGTATTTT. This encodes CASSGTVSSTDTQYF.

The chain carries TRBV4-2 and TRBJ1-4; the D is unclear. CDR3 length: 16 amino acids. The V end lost 3 bases, the J end lost 13 bases, and 24 bases lay between the germline ends. Germline lookup yields CDR1 LGHNA and CDR2 YNFKEQ. The chain's CDR3 is CASSQAISYDPERLFF. The DNA of the CDR3 is TGTGCCAGCAGCCAGGCCATCTCCTACGACCCGGAGAGACTGTTTTTT.

The chain couples TRBV12-5 to TRBJ2-2; D gene ambiguous. Germline V lookup: CDR1 LGHNT, CDR2 FRNRAP. CDR3 length: 14 residues. The ends were cut back, 1 base at V and 6 bases at J, with 9 bases in the middle. The CDR3 protein is CASGLDSLSGELFF. CDR3 in DNA: TGTGCTAGTGGTTTGGATTCTCTCTCCGGGGAGCTGTTTTTT.

This chain connects TRBV3-1 (or the pseudogene TRBV3-2) to TRBJ2-1, with TRBD1 matching over 10 bases. Germline V gives CDR1 LGHDT, CDR2 YNNKEL (reference sequence). This CDR3 is built from 15 residues. The junction had 7 bases not matched to a gene; V was cut back by 4 bases and J by 7 bases. The CDR3 DNA follows: TGTGCCAGCAGCCCCTTAGGGGGACAGGGGAATGAGCAGTTCTTC. This translates into CASSPLGGQGNEQFF.

The rearrangement uses TRBV20-1 and TRBJ1-2; the match to TRBD1 covers 8 bases. The CDR3 sequence is 13 residues long. With V trimmed by 3 bases and J by 7 bases, 7 bases remained unmatched. Looked up from germline, CDR1 is DFQATT and CDR2 is SNEGSKA (reference sequence). Here the CDR3 reads CSASGQGAIGYTF. The CDR3 coding sequence is TGCAGTGCTAGTGGGCAGGGGGCCATTGGCTACACCTTC.

This chain's CDR3 is CASRAGRGLGQYF. The CDR3 DNA is TGTGCCAGCAGGGCTGGGAGGGGGTTGGGGCAGTACTTC. The J gene is TRBJ2-7, the V gene TRBV28; D is perhaps TRBD2 (7 bases). V gave up 6 bases and J gave up 9 bases, with 18 bases separating them. CDR1 is MDHEN, CDR2 SYDVKM, per germline. CDR3 size: 13 residues.

The chain employs TRBV6-4 and TRBJ1-2, with 9 positions matching TRBD1. The germline V gene encodes CDR1 MRHNA and CDR2 SNTAGT. The V and J ends lost 6 bases and 6 bases, in that order; junction bases with no gene match: 8. The CDR3 spans 14 residues. The DNA for the CDR3 is TGTGCCAGCAGAGGTCGGACAGGGGAAGATGGCTACACCTTC. Its protein is CASRGRTGEDGYTF.

A single count supports this clone. The CDR3 DNA is TGTGCCACCAGCCCCAGGAGGACAGGAGGCTATGGCTACACCTTC. Amino acids: CATSPRRTGGYGYTF. The gene calls are TRBV15 and TRBJ1-2; 7 bases match TRBD1. The CDR3 has 15 residues. Germline CDR1 reads LNHNV; CDR2 reads YYDKDF (reference sequence). Trimming removed 5 bases from V and 4 bases from J; junction bases left unmatched: 10.